This TCR beta chain emerged from a study of T cell responses to AZD1222 COVID-19 vaccine. General study points: Repertoires were obtained solely post-peak T cell response.

The assay was immunoSEQ multiplex PCR, and TCRdb's table has in-frame clones only and misses some. This table holds over 100,000 clones, roughly 88% found once. This CDR3 is 14 amino acids long. Germline values: CDR1 SEHNR, CDR2 FQNEAQ (reference sequence). V was clipped by 4 bases and J by 5 bases; unmatched bases: 7. As for this clone: Its target is not known.

The source is an adult in good health. The sample here was peripheral blood, taken on day 0 of AZD1222 vaccination. V gene TRBV7-9 combines with J gene TRBJ1-1; 7 bases align to TRBD1. CDR3 residues: CASSSRQGRTEAFF. In DNA form, the CDR3 reads TGTGCCAGCAGCTCCAGACAGGGTAGGACTGAAGCTTTCTTT.